The rows below give T cell receptor beta chains drawn from one sample of a study of blood T cells in healthy people across ages. TCRdb processed the 5' RACE reads anew with MiXCR; each CDR3 protein has one entry. The sample lists under 1,000,000 distinct CDR3 sequences; about 34% were seen once. Sequencing used blood. These receptors came from a man between 18 and 35 years old in good health. The CDR3 runs from the conserved cysteine through the conserved F or W. D genes are given only for firm matches. The size field is filled for only some rows; it gives once, few, many or a size class.

V gene,J gene,D gene,clone size,CDR3 DNA,CDR3 protein
TRBV20-1,TRBJ2-1,.,.,TGCAGTGCCGCCGGGTACAGGGCTCAGGGTGAGCAGTTCTTC,CSAAGYRAQGEQFF
TRBV29-1,TRBJ2-3,.,many,TGCAGCGTTGTATCTTACACGGATACGCAGTATTTT,CSVVSYTDTQYF
TRBV7-2,TRBJ2-7,.,few,TGTGCCAGCAGCTCCCCGGACGCCTACGAGCAGTACTTC,CASSSPDAYEQYF
TRBV25-1,TRBJ1-2,.,many,TGTGCCAGCAGTGAATATGGGGTTACCAATGGCTACACCTTC,CASSEYGVTNGYTF
TRBV7-2,TRBJ2-5,.,many,TGTGCCAGCAGCTCGACAGACCAAGAGACCCAGTACTTC,CASSSTDQETQYF
TRBV7-2,TRBJ2-5,TRBD2,few,TGTGCCAGCAGCTTAGGGTTAGCGGGGAGGCATGAGCAGTACTTC,CASSLGLAGRHEQYF
TRBV3-1,TRBJ2-3,TRBD2,few,TGTGCCAGCAGCCTCCCAACTAGCGGGGGGGCGCTCGATACGCAGTATTTT,CASSLPTSGGALDTQYF
TRBV18,TRBJ2-3,TRBD2,.,TGTGCCAGCTCACCACGGACTAGCCGTGAAGATACGCAGTATTTT,CASSPRTSREDTQYF
TRBV12-3/TRBV12-4,TRBJ2-3,.,.,TGTGCCAGCAGGGGGGCCGAGGATGCGCAGTATTTT,CASRGAEDAQYF
TRBV12-3/TRBV12-4,TRBJ2-5,.,many,TGTGCCAGCAGTTTTCGGAGGTGGGACTTCCAAGAGACCCAGTACTTC,CASSFRRWDFQETQYF
TRBV18,TRBJ1-6,TRBD1,.,TGTGCCAGCTCACCAGGGACAGGGAAGAATTCACCCCTCCACTTT,CASSPGTGKNSPLHF
TRBV4-3,TRBJ2-5,.,.,TGCGCCAGCAGCCAAGATTGGGACCCTAGGCGGGAGACCCAGTACTTC,CASSQDWDPRRETQYF
TRBV21-1,TRBJ2-5,.,.,TGTGCCAGCAGCAAAGAATGGCGGGGTAGGAACGCCGGGCAGCAGTACTTC,CASSKEWRGRNAGQQYF
TRBV5-1,TRBJ2-3,TRBD2,many,TGCGCCAGCAGCGTTGAGCCGGGACTAGCGGGGGGGACAGATACGCAGTATTTT,CASSVEPGLAGGTDTQYF
TRBV19,TRBJ2-1,TRBD2,.,TGTGCCAGTAGTATTTCCGCCCCTAGCGGGGGAAACAATGAGCAGTTCTTC,CASSISAPSGGNNEQFF
TRBV7-2,TRBJ1-1,.,.,TGTGCCAGCAGCGCGGGGGTGGGGACTCAGGGGCACACTGAAGCTTTCTTT,CASSAGVGTQGHTEAFF
TRBV5-1,TRBJ2-3,.,.,TGCGCCAGCAGCTTGCGGGCCCCTAGCACAGATACGCAGTATTTT,CASSLRAPSTDTQYF
TRBV10-3,TRBJ1-2,TRBD1,.,TGTGCCATCAGTGAGGTGGACAGGGGGAACTATGGCTACACCTTC,CAISEVDRGNYGYTF
TRBV4-2,TRBJ1-2,.,many,TGTGCCAGCAGCCAAGAGGAGATAGGTTACACCTTC,CASSQEEIGYTF
TRBV12-3/TRBV12-4,TRBJ1-2,.,few,TGTGCCAGCAAGGAGGGCGGCGACTATGGCTACACCTTC,CASKEGGDYGYTF
TRBV12-3/TRBV12-4,TRBJ2-1,.,many,TGTGCCAGCTGGGACTTTTCCTACAATGAGCAGTTCTTC,CASWDFSYNEQFF
TRBV4-3,TRBJ1-5,.,many,TGCGCCAGCAGCCAAGAAGTTAGCAATCAGCCCCAGCATTTT,CASSQEVSNQPQHF
TRBV29-1,TRBJ1-3,.,.,TGCAGCGCCAAGGCCCACTCCTGGAACACCATATATTTT,CSAKAHSWNTIYF
TRBV5-1,TRBJ1-1,.,few,TGCGCCAGCAGCTTGGGGGGGAGGGACACTGAAGCTTTCTTT,CASSLGGRDTEAFF
TRBV14,TRBJ2-7,.,.,TGTGCCAGCAGCCAAGGGGTACTCGGTCCCTACGAGCAGTACTTC,CASSQGVLGPYEQYF
TRBV28,TRBJ1-5,.,.,TGTGCCAGCAGTTTATCCTTGGGGGGGCGCAGGGATCAGCCCCAGCATTTT,CASSLSLGGRRDQPQHF
TRBV20-1,TRBJ2-1,.,few,TGCAGTGCTAGAGACCCCTGGGGGGGCCAGACCTACAATGAGCAGTTCTTC,CSARDPWGGQTYNEQFF
TRBV18,TRBJ2-1,.,.,TGTGCCAGCTCAAAGGGCCCCGGGAGCTCCTACAATGAGCAGTTCTTC,CASSKGPGSSYNEQFF
TRBV7-2,TRBJ2-7,.,.,TGTGCCAGCAGCTTAGGTCCGCAGGCGACTTACGAGCAGTACTTC,CASSLGPQATYEQYF
TRBV20-1,TRBJ1-1,TRBD1,.,TGCAGTGCTACGGACAGGAGCCGCCATATGAACACTGAAGCTTTCTTT,CSATDRSRHMNTEAFF
TRBV5-1,TRBJ2-7,TRBD1,.,TGCGCCAGCAGCTCACAGACAGGGTACGAGCAGTACTTC,CASSSQTGYEQYF
TRBV20-1,TRBJ1-1,.,few,TGCAGTGCTATACGTGGTGGGGGAGGCACTGAAGCTTTCTTT,CSAIRGGGGTEAFF
TRBV27,TRBJ1-2,.,.,TGTGCCAGCAGTTTAAGCTCCAGTTACTATGGCTACACCTTC,CASSLSSSYYGYTF
TRBV4-2,TRBJ1-5,.,.,TGTGCCAGCAGCCAAGCGGGGCAGGGAAATCAGCCCCAGCATTTT,CASSQAGQGNQPQHF
TRBV3-1,TRBJ2-3,.,.,TGTGCCGGCAGCCAACTACACGTCCGGGGTCTCACAGATACGCAGTATTTT,CAGSQLHVRGLTDTQYF
TRBV4-3,TRBJ2-3,TRBD2,.,TGCGCCAGCAGCCTTAATCTCGGGGCTAGCGGACCAGATACGCAGTATTTT,CASSLNLGASGPDTQYF
TRBV5-1,TRBJ1-1,TRBD1,.,TGCGCCAGCAGCTTCCGAACAGGGGCGACGAACACTGAAGCTTTCTTT,CASSFRTGATNTEAFF
TRBV5-1,TRBJ2-5,.,.,TGCGCCAGCAGCTTGGGTGATCGGAGGAGGCAAGAGACCCAGTACTTC,CASSLGDRRRQETQYF
TRBV4-2,TRBJ2-3,TRBD2,many,TGTGCCAGCAGCCCCTTACTAGCGCCGACAGATACGCAGTATTTT,CASSPLLAPTDTQYF
TRBV7-2,TRBJ1-2,.,few,TGTGCCAGCAGCTTAAGGTTCGGGGACTATGGCTACACCTTC,CASSLRFGDYGYTF
TRBV4-1,TRBJ1-5,TRBD1,.,TGCGCCAGCAGCCAAGACGTGGGGACAGGGGAAAATCAGCCCCAGCATTTT,CASSQDVGTGENQPQHF
TRBV5-8,TRBJ2-3,.,many,TGTGCCAGCAGCTCCCCCCGAGGAGATACGCAGTATTTT,CASSSPRGDTQYF
TRBV7-2,TRBJ2-7,TRBD2,once,TGTGCCAGCAGCTATAGCGGGGTGCTTAACGAGCAGTACTTC,CASSYSGVLNEQYF
TRBV21-1,TRBJ1-4,.,.,TGTGCCAGCAGCATTCCTTTGGGGGTTTCTAATGAAAAACTGTTTTTT,CASSIPLGVSNEKLFF
TRBV30,TRBJ2-7,.,few,TGTGCCTGGAGTGTTTCAGACCCGGGATCCTACGAGCAGTACTTC,CAWSVSDPGSYEQYF
TRBV3-1,TRBJ1-2,.,few,TGTGCCAGCAGCCAATTCTGGAGGCCCGGCTATGGCTACACCTTC,CASSQFWRPGYGYTF
TRBV9,TRBJ1-6,.,.,TGTGCCAGCAGCGTAGTAGAGTCTTCACCCCTCCACTTT,CASSVVESSPLHF
TRBV6-2/TRBV6-3,TRBJ2-1,.,.,TGTGCCGGCACCAGAGGACGGAGCTACGAGCAGTTCTTC,CAGTRGRSYEQFF
TRBV13,TRBJ2-1,.,few,TGTGCCAGCAGCCGGGGACTCCCTATCTACAATGAGCAGTTCTTC,CASSRGLPIYNEQFF
TRBV4-1,TRBJ2-1,.,.,TGCGCCAGCAGCCAGGGGATTGGGGGCTACAATGAGCAGTTCTTC,CASSQGIGGYNEQFF
TRBV7-2,TRBJ2-7,.,.,TGTGCCAGCAGCTTAGAAATGGACAATGAGCAGTACTTC,CASSLEMDNEQYF